Following are 15 T cell receptor beta chains from one sample sequenced in a study of regulatory T cells in long-lasting Graves disease. Library construction for TCR beta used iRepertoire HTBI primers and Arm-PCR of CDR3 regions. MiXCR, run by TCRdb on the multiplex PCR reads, gives a single entry per CDR3 protein. The sample consists of more than 650,000 distinct CDR3 sequences, about 32% of them appearing once. Regarding time point: persistent/refractory GD, antithyroid drugs over 5 years with positive TRAb. PBMCs provided the RNA from which the TCR library was made. The sample here was peripheral blood mononuclear cells (PBMCs), taken when the disease was refractory, from a patient treated with antithyroid drugs. The source of these receptors is a female donor with Graves disease.

This clonotype appeared many times. The chain combines TRBV28 with TRBJ1-2; TRBD1 aligns across 9 bases. This CDR3 has 15 residues. V lost 5 bases to trimming and J lost 2 bases; unmatched junction nucleotides: 6. Per germline, CDR1 MDHEN and CDR2 SYDVKM. The CDR3 reads CASSPPGQGNYGYTF. CDR3 DNA sequence: TGTGCCAGCAGTCCACCCGGACAGGGGAACTATGGCTACACCTTC.

This clonotype was seen only a few times. The chain employs TRBV24-1 and TRBJ2-7; D perhaps matches TRBD2 (5 bases). Trimming stripped 6 bases from V and 5 bases from J, with 13 bases between. The CDR3 has 13 amino acids. Germline CDR1 reads KGHDR; CDR2 reads SFDVKD. The chain's CDR3 is CATSKRGSDEQYF. CDR3 coding DNA: TGTGCCACCAGTAAGCGAGGGTCGGACGAGCAGTACTTC.

Only a few counts were recorded for this clonotype. The chain joins TRBV20-1 to TRBJ2-7; 9 nucleotides line up with TRBD1. The CDR3 contains 14 residues. Germline V lookup: CDR1 DFQATT, CDR2 SNEGSKA (reference sequence). Trimming cost V 6 bases and J 2 bases; bases outside gene matches: 8. The chain's CDR3 is CSARTGTGTYEQYF. CDR3 nucleotide sequence: TGCAGTGCCCGCACCGGGACAGGGACCTACGAGCAGTACTTC.

There are a few counts of this clonotype. The V gene is TRBV27, the J gene TRBJ2-5, with 10 nucleotides matching TRBD2. The CDR3 extends over 14 amino acids. Germline V lookup: CDR1 MNHEY, CDR2 SMNVEV (reference sequence). J gave up 2 bases and V 6 bases, and 3 bases lay outside the gene matches. As DNA, the CDR3 is TGTGCCAGCAGAATACTAGCGGGACAAGAGACCCAGTACTTC. The encoded protein is CASRILAGQETQYF.

V and J are TRBV30 and TRBJ2-5, with a weak D call TRBD2 (6 bases). Germline CDR1 reads GTSNPN; CDR2 reads SVGIG (reference sequence). The CDR3 is 13 amino acids. The ends were cut back, 6 bases at V and 6 bases at J, with 17 bases in the middle. CDR3 nucleotide sequence: TGTGCCTGCCCTAGGGAGGAGGGAAAGACCCAGTACTTC. Translating gives CACPREEGKTQYF.

There are many counts of this clonotype. An end of the junction does not agree with germline; a read error may underlie this. The chain recombines TRBV28 with TRBJ2-6; D is unresolved. Germline loops: CDR1 MDHEN, CDR2 SYDVKM. The CDR3 is 15 residues long. The CDR3 sequence is CASSLSGSGANVLTF. The CDR3 nucleotides read TGTGCCAGCAGCTTATCGGGCTCTGGGGCCAACGTCCTGACTTTC. Variable domain in full (rest from reference TRBV28 and TRBJ2-6): DVKVTQSSRYLVKRTGEKVFLECVQDMDHENMFWYRQDPGLGLRLIYFSYDVKMKEKGDIPEGYSVSREKKERFSLILESASTNQTSMYLCASSLSGSGANVLTFGAGSRLTVL.

V is TRBV29-1 and J is TRBJ1-1, with 8 bases fitting TRBD1. The germline CDR1 and CDR2 sequences are SQVTM and ANQGSEA. V lost 6 bases and J lost 4; bases outside the gene matches: 4. The CDR3 spans 12 residues. CDR3 bases: TGCAGCGTCGCTACAGGGGGCACTGAAGCTTTCTTT. It specifies CSVATGGTEAFF.

The chain employs TRBV5-1 and TRBJ1-4; 7 bases fit TRBD1. CDR3 size: 14 residues. The ends lost 0 bases at V and 8 bases at J; junction bases unmatched: 4. Germline V gene lookup returns CDR1 SGHRS and CDR2 YFSETQ. CDR3 DNA: TGCGCCAGCAGCTTGGGAGGGGGCGGCGAAAAACTGTTTTTT. This translates into CASSLGGGGEKLFF. The full variable domain, rest sourced from reference TRBV5-1 and TRBJ1-4, is KAGVTQTPRYLIKTRGQQVTLSCSPISGHRSVSWYQQTPGQGLQFLFEYFSETQRNKGNFPGRFSGRQFSNSRSEMNVSTLELGDSALYLCASSLGGGGEKLFFGSGTQLSVL.

The genes are TRBV12-3 or TRBV12-4 and TRBJ2-4; 7 bases agree with TRBD2. V dropped 6 bases and J dropped 1; count of bases not matched to a gene: 9. This CDR3 has 16 residues. The CDR3 reads CASSPGWGGAKNIQYF. Here the CDR3 DNA reads TGTGCCAGCAGCCCAGGTTGGGGGGGGGCCAAAAACATTCAGTACTTC.

The table lists this clonotype with a few counts. V usage is TRBV2 and J usage is TRBJ1-2; TRBD1 is a possible D gene (5 bases). The V and J ends lost 2 bases and 3 bases respectively, with 19 bases between them. The V gene's germline CDR1 is SNHLY and CDR2 FYNNEI. The CDR3 contains 17 residues. CDR3 amino acids: CASSEKGLSHPYYGYTF. In nucleotides, the CDR3 is TGTGCCAGCAGTGAAAAGGGACTCAGTCACCCCTACTATGGCTACACCTTC.

This clonotype has only a few counts. J is TRBJ1-5 and V is TRBV2; D gene ambiguous. CDR1 SNHLY and CDR2 FYNNEI come from the germline V gene. V was clipped by 8 bases and J by 7 bases, with 15 bases between them. CDR3 length equals 13 residues. Written as DNA, the CDR3 is TGTGCCAGCGGAGGCGGCGCGAGACAGCCCCAGCATTTT. As protein: CASGGGARQPQHF.

This clonotype has a handful of counts. V and J are TRBV13 and TRBJ2-7, with 15 nucleotides matching TRBD2. This CDR3 region has 14 residues. Unmatched junction bases numbered 7, after V lost 4 bases and J lost 12 bases. From germline, CDR1 is PRHDT and CDR2 FYEKMQ (reference sequence). In nucleotides, the CDR3 is TGTGCCAGCAGCTCAGGACTAGCGGGAGGGCCCTCGTACTTC. Translation: CASSSGLAGGPSYF.

Notes on this clonotype: A read error may explain this, as a much larger clone is one base away. This chain uses TRBV11-2 with TRBJ1-5; no clear D. Germline CDR1 reads SGHAT; CDR2 reads FQNNGV. V lost 5 bases to trimming and J lost 6 bases, with 17 bases between them. The CDR3 is made up of 15 amino acids. The CDR3 DNA sequence: TGTGCCAGCAGCCCCGGTGGTGGAGGCAGTCAGCCCCAGCATTTT. Translated: CASSPGGGGSQPQHF.

The sample holds many counts of this clonotype. This sequence joins TRBV11-2 and TRBJ1-2; no definite D call. Germline loops: CDR1 SGHAT, CDR2 FQNNGV. This CDR3 is 15 amino acids long. The ends were cut back, 7 bases at V and 0 bases at J, with 15 bases in the middle. This chain's CDR3 is CASKRHSSPNYGYTF. The CDR3 DNA is TGTGCCAGCAAACGCCACAGCTCTCCTAACTATGGCTACACCTTC.

V gene TRBV12-3 or TRBV12-4 combines with J gene TRBJ2-7, with 11 bases identical to TRBD2. The V segment lost 7 bases and the J segment 0 bases; nucleotides outside the gene matches: 5. The CDR3 runs to 15 residues. The CDR3 region is CASTSGTSGSYEQYF. The CDR3 region has the DNA TGTGCCAGCACTTCCGGGACTAGCGGCTCCTACGAGCAGTACTTC.